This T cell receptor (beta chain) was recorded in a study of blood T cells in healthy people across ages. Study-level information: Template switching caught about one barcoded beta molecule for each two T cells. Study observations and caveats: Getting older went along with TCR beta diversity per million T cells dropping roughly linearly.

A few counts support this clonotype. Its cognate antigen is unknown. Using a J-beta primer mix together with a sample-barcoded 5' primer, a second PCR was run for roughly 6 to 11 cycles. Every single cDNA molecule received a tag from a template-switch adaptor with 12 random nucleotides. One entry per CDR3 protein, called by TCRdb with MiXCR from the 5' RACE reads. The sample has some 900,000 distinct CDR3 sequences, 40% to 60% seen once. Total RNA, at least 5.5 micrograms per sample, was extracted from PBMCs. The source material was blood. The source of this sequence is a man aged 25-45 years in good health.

The CDR3 here is CASSDNGGAKETQYF. The CDR3 nucleotides are TGTGCCAGCAGTGACAACGGCGGGGCAAAAGAGACCCAGTACTTC. The V and J genes are TRBV6-4 and TRBJ2-5; tentatively, D is TRBD2 (6 bases). V was shortened by 2 bases and J by 3 bases, with 13 bases between the two germline ends. The CDR3 is 15 amino acids. The V gene's germline CDR1 is MRHNA and CDR2 SNTAGT.